This T cell receptor beta chain originates from a study of T cell therapy after organ transplantation. Study-wide background: Across 2 to 6 intravenous infusions, patients got a median of 1.92 x 10^8 CMV-specific T cells. Study-level findings and limits: Post-therapy CD8 clonality change correlated inversely with pretherapy clonality.

For this clone: The antigen is undetermined.

The V end was cut by 6 bases, the J end by 3 bases, with 14 bases between. Germline CDR1 and CDR2: MNHEY and SMNVEV (reference sequence). The CDR3 spans 14 residues. Data came from immunoSEQ multiplex PCR; TCRdb stores just in-frame clones and leaves some out. The sample carries 44,000 or so clones, about 94% recorded once. The chain links TRBV27 to TRBJ1-2; D is unresolved. The receptor comes from a human patient who had received a solid organ transplant and had CMV disease. Sample: CD8+ T cells from blood, taken before autologous CMV-specific T cell therapy. In DNA form, the CDR3 reads TGTGCCAGCAGGGGGTTCGAGTCATACTATGGCTACACCTTC. Translating it yields CASRGFESYYGYTF.